This T cell receptor beta chain originates from a study of shared clonotypes between healthy human individuals. General study results and limits: In contrast to clonotypes shared by all four donors, non-shared clonotypes had lower generation probabilities. Relative to memory subsets, naive subsets generally showed larger estimated richness. Sorted-subset samples were not fully sequenced, rarefaction indicated.

Germline CDR1 reads SGHTA; CDR2 reads FQGNSA. The V segment lost 5 bases and the J segment 0 bases; nucleotides outside the gene matches: 10. The CDR3 loop spans 17 amino acids. Notes on this clone: Its antigen is not known.

CD4+ cells underwent separation, giving CD45RA+ naive and CD45RA-negative memory subsets. Clones were read by immunoSEQ multiplex PCR, and TCRdb kept only the in-frame ones, dropping some. The sample records about 2 million clones, roughly 95% being singletons. Sequenced sample: naive CD4+ T cells sorted from blood. Documented subset: CD45RA+ positively selected. The TCR originated in a young man in good health. The gene calls are TRBV7-2 and TRBJ2-5; 9 bases map to TRBD2. The CDR3 region is CASSQKVTSGYQETQYF. The CDR3 DNA follows: TGTGCCAGCAGCCAAAAGGTCACTAGCGGGTACCAAGAGACCCAGTACTTC.